This T cell receptor (beta chain) emerged from a study of T cells in Graves' hyperthyroidism and ophthalmopathy. The J segment lost 0 bases and the V segment lost 3 bases, leaving 8 bases of the junction unmatched. This CDR3 contains 17 residues. CDR1 KGHSH and CDR2 LQKENI come from the germline V gene. Amplified TCR beta CDR3 regions derived from RNA transcripts. TCR CDR3 underwent first-round RT-PCR with the HTBI primer set. A single record per CDR3 protein comes from TCRdb applying MiXCR to the multiplex PCR reads. This table has roughly 360,000 distinct CDR3 sequences, around an eighth appearing once. The blood specimen was taken at initial hyperthyroidism diagnosis, before any ophthalmopathy symptoms. Notes on this clonotype: Its matching antigen is unknown.

Study conclusions and caveats: Ophthalmopathy onset followed model prediction by a median roughly six months. Most clonotypes expanded in thyroid above 0.001 were likewise present in blood. Ophthalmopathy and stable hyperthyroidism were told apart by a 13 V-J model.

The chain recombines TRBV18 with TRBJ1-5; 7 bases fit TRBD1. This receptor was identified in a man in his thirties or forties with Graves' hyperthyroidism that later progressed to Graves' ophthalmopathy. The sample consisted of blood. CDR3 nucleotide sequence: TGTGCCAGCTCACCCATGGGACAGAGCCTTAGCAATCAGCCCCAGCATTTT. Residues: CASSPMGQSLSNQPQHF. The whole variable domain, remainder taken from reference TRBV18 and TRBJ1-5, is NAGVMQNPRHLVRRRGQEARLRCSPMKGHSHVYWYRQLPEEGLKFMVYLQKENIIDESGMPKERFSAEFPKEGPSILRIQQVVRGDSAAYFCASSPMGQSLSNQPQHFGDGTRLSIL.